The rows below give T cell receptor beta chains drawn from one sample of a study of cytomegalovirus exposure and HLA in healthy donors. Generated by immunoSEQ multiplex PCR, the TCRdb table keeps only in-frame clones and is missing some. The sample lists under 200,000 clones, less than 90% occurring once. Source material: PBMCs. The receptors come from a woman aged 25 to 45 in good health and CMV-seronegative. Each CDR3 is given with its conserved first and last residue. D genes are given only for firm matches. Where a row states a size, it is once, few, many or the class of an expanded clone; other rows omit it.

V gene	D gene	clone size	J gene	CDR3 DNA	CDR3 protein
TRBV7-2	TRBD1	-	TRBJ2-1	TGTGCCAGCAGCCAGGGACAGGGGGCGGGTGAGCAGTTCTTC	CASSQGQGAGEQFF
TRBV27	-	few	TRBJ2-1	TGTGCCAGCAGTCTATACCCGACAGGTATAACGGTCAATGAGCAGTTCTTC	CASSLYPTGITVNEQFF
TRBV10-3	-	-	TRBJ1-3	TGTGCCATCCGTGCTGAGTCTGGAAACACCATATATTTT	CAIRAESGNTIYF
TRBV4-2	-	-	TRBJ2-5	TGTGCCAGCAGCCAAGAATTGTCTCGGGAGCAAGAGACCCAGTACTTC	CASSQELSREQETQYF
TRBV9	-	-	TRBJ1-1	TGTGCCAGCAGCACCCTCAAGGGGGGGACTGAAGCTTTCTTT	CASSTLKGGTEAFF
TRBV7-3	-	-	TRBJ1-5	TGTGCCAGCAGGCACAACGGTCAGCCGCACCGTGGCAATCAGCCCCAGCATTTT	CASRHNGQPHRGNQPQHF
TRBV6-1	-	-	TRBJ2-4	TGTGCCAGCACCCGAAGGGGCACCGCGAAAAACATTCAGTACTTC	CASTRRGTAKNIQYF
TRBV7-9	-	-	TRBJ2-7	TGTGCCAGCAGCTTAATCCTCTACGAGCAGTACTTC	CASSLILYEQYF
TRBV27	-	few	TRBJ1-5	TGTGCCAGGGGGGGGACTCAGCCCCAGCATTTT	CARGGTQPQHF
TRBV27	-	-	TRBJ2-1	TGTGCCAGCAGTTTAAAACGACCGGGGACCCATGAGCAGTTCTTC	CASSLKRPGTHEQFF
TRBV5-6	TRBD1	-	TRBJ1-5	TGTGCCAGCAGCTTCGGGACAGGGGGAAGCAATCAGCCCCAGCATTTT	CASSFGTGGSNQPQHF
TRBV4-1	-	-	TRBJ2-2	TGCGCCACCCAGGCTTCCGGGGAGCTGTTTTTT	CATQASGELFF
TRBV29-1	-	-	TRBJ1-4	TGCAGCGCGCCCGGACCTAATGAAAAACTGTTTTTT	CSAPGPNEKLFF
TRBV13	-	few	TRBJ2-7	TGTGCCAGCAGCTCGAGACAGGCCTACGAGCAGTACTTC	CASSSRQAYEQYF
TRBV6-4	-	-	TRBJ2-2	TGTGCCAGCAGTCTGAGTATTTCCGGGGAGCTGTTTTTT	CASSLSISGELFF
TRBV6-5	-	-	TRBJ1-1	TGTGCCAGCAGTTACCGTCTGGGGGCGTTGAACACTGAAGCTTTCTTT	CASSYRLGALNTEAFF
TRBV7-9	TRBD2	-	TRBJ2-1	TGTGCCAGCAGCCCGTGGGGACTAGGTCGTAAGAATGAGCAGTTCTTC	CASSPWGLGRKNEQFF
TRBV5-4	TRBD2	-	TRBJ2-7	TGTGCCAGCAACATAGCGGGGGTCTACTACGAGCAGTACTTC	CASNIAGVYYEQYF
TRBV19	TRBD1	-	TRBJ1-2	TGTGCCAGTAGTATCGGACAGGGGAATGGCTACACCTTC	CASSIGQGNGYTF
TRBV9	-	-	TRBJ2-1	TGTGCCAGCAGCGTAAGCTCTGGGCGGGGCGATGAGCAGTTCTTC	CASSVSSGRGDEQFF
TRBV5-1	-	-	TRBJ2-1	TGCGCCAGCAGCTTAGGGGCCAATGAGCAGTTCTTC	CASSLGANEQFF
TRBV7-2	TRBD2	-	TRBJ2-1	TGTGCCAGCAGCGTGGCTTGGGGAGGGGTGGGGGAGCAGTTCTTC	CASSVAWGGVGEQFF
TRBV27	-	-	TRBJ2-5	TGTGCCAGCAGTTTAAATGGGAGGGGGCCTTGGGAGACCCAGTACTTC	CASSLNGRGPWETQYF
TRBV5-6	-	-	TRBJ1-5	TGTGCCAGCAGCTCGGGGGGCAATCAGCCCCAGCATTTT	CASSSGGNQPQHF
TRBV6-4	-	-	TRBJ2-1	TGTGCCAGCAGTGATACAGGGCGAAGTAGGGGTGAGCAGTTCTTC	CASSDTGRSRGEQFF
TRBV11-1	TRBD1	-	TRBJ2-1	TGTGCCAGCAGTGTAGAGGGACAGGGAGTAGATGAGCAGTTCTTC	CASSVEGQGVDEQFF
TRBV27	TRBD2	-	TRBJ2-3	TGTGCCACCCGACTAGCCAGCACAGATACGCAGTATTTT	CATRLASTDTQYF
TRBV9	TRBD2	once	TRBJ2-1	TGTGCCAGCAGCCCAACCGGGACTAGGAATGAGCAGTTCTTC	CASSPTGTRNEQFF
TRBV7-2	-	-	TRBJ2-4	TGTGCCAGCAGCCTACCGGGGAGCATTCAGTACTTC	CASSLPGSIQYF
TRBV7-9	-	-	TRBJ1-2	TGTGCCAGCAGCTTAGGAGGCGACAGCTTATATGGCTACACCTTC	CASSLGGDSLYGYTF
TRBV7-9	-	once	TRBJ2-7	TGTGCCAGCAGCGCTCCCACCTACGAGCAGTACTTC	CASSAPTYEQYF
TRBV10-1	TRBD1	-	TRBJ1-2	TGCGCCAGCAGTGACCGGGACAGAGAAGGCTACACCTTC	CASSDRDREGYTF